This entry concerns a single T cell receptor (beta chain). This sample also contains other DNA sequences that code for the same CDR3. The data were taken from a study of T cell responses to AZD1222 COVID-19 vaccine. Assay: immunoSEQ multiplex PCR; the TCRdb copy retains only in-frame clones and omits some. The top ten clones hold around 20% of a sample with about 110,000 clones, about 90% of them seen once. V was trimmed by 6 bases and J by 5 bases, leaving 7 bases between them. This CDR3 is 11 amino acids long. Looked up from germline, CDR1 is ENHRY and CDR2 is SYGVKD. The chain recombines TRBV10-3 with TRBJ2-5; perhaps D is TRBD1 or TRBD2 (6 bases each). The receptor's source is an adult in good health. The source material was peripheral blood, sampled on day 0 of AZD1222 vaccination. The CDR3 sequence is CAISGGETQYF. In DNA form, the CDR3 reads TGTGCCATCAGCGGGGGCGAGACCCAGTACTTC.